The sequence of this T cell receptor beta chain was determined in a study of cytomegalovirus exposure and HLA in healthy donors. This clone showed up just a few times. What it binds is unknown. General study findings and limits: Clonal expansion was found to be greater in HLA-associated TCR beta chains than in equally common others in a later analysis. The study recorded 150 to 200 TCR beta chains that were cytomegalovirus-associated. Of the V segments, some could not be distinguished, including TRBV6-2 and TRBV6-3, and were excluded. Later work associated around 18,000 TCR beta sequences with HLA alleles at 0.05 false discovery rate.

V gave up 4 bases and J gave up 7 bases; unmatched junction bases: 6. The CDR3 spans 15 residues. Germline lookup yields CDR1 MNHEY and CDR2 SVGAGI. In the PCR, 60 Vbeta and 13 Jbeta primers were used. The repertoire was sequenced with immunoSEQ multiplex PCR; TCRdb's copy has only in-frame clones and lacks some. The table records over 30,000 clones, roughly 69% of them present only once. This sequence joins TRBV6-5 and TRBJ1-6, with TRBD1 matching over 8 bases. The sample was PBMCs. The TCR comes from a man in his fifties in good health and CMV-seropositive. The CDR3 spells CASSLDHRGNSPLHF. The CDR3, as DNA: TGTGCCAGCAGTTTAGACCACAGGGGGAATTCACCCCTCCACTTT.